The 18 T cell receptor beta chains below all came from one sample that was sequenced in a study of HIV-infected patients and healthy controls. All unsorted peripheral T cells were captured because whole blood was used without fractionation. Alpha and beta constant-region primers primed reverse transcription of approximately 500 ng RNA. Alpha and beta chain libraries were made separately by chain-specific third strand synthesis with multiplexing indices. MiXCR was run by TCRdb on the 5' RACE reads, yielding one entry per CDR3 protein. Of 15,000 or so distinct CDR3 sequences in the sample, about 7.7% were seen once. Sequencing used blood. These TCRs come from an adult in good health.

This clonotype was seen ten or more times. J is TRBJ2-7 and V is TRBV14, with TRBD2 identical over 11 bases. This CDR3 region has 15 residues. Germline loops: CDR1 SGHDN, CDR2 FVKESK. V was clipped by 1 base and J by 6 bases; unmatched bases: 5. The DNA of the CDR3 is TGTGCCAGCAGCCAAGCCGCTAGCGGGAGGTCCGAGCAGTACTTC. It specifies CASSQAASGRSEQYF.

By share of the sample, this clonotype is medium-sized. The J gene is TRBJ2-7, the V gene TRBV7-2, with D perhaps matching TRBD1 (5 bases). The V gene lost 1 base and the J gene lost 4 bases, with 14 bases spanning the gap. CDR3 length equals 15 residues. In germline, CDR1 is SGHTA, CDR2 FQGNSA. The CDR3 reads CASSLGWGSPYEQYF. As DNA, the CDR3 is TGTGCCAGCAGCTTAGGGTGGGGCTCCCCGTACGAGCAGTACTTC. The complete variable domain, with remaining parts taken from reference TRBV7-2 and TRBJ2-7, reads GAGVSQSPSNKVTEKGKDVELRCDPISGHTALYWYRQSLGQGLEFLIYFQGNSAPDKSGLPSDRFSAERTGGSVSTLTIQRTQQEDSAVYLCASSLGWGSPYEQYFGPGTRLTVT.

As concerns this clonotype: This may arise from a read error, as a much more abundant clone is one base away. The V and J genes are TRBV19 and TRBJ2-1, with D possibly called TRBD1 or TRBD2 (5 bases each). The CDR3 spans 12 residues. CDR1 is LNHDA and CDR2 is SQIVND in the germline V gene (reference sequence). In DNA form, the CDR3 reads TGTGCCAGTAGTATTAAGGGGAGTGAGAAGTTCTTC. It is translated as CASSIKGSEKFF.

This clonotype was seen repeatedly, ten times or more. V is TRBV5-1 and J is TRBJ1-3, with unresolved D. Germline V CDR1 and CDR2: SGHRS, YFSETQ. Trimming shortened V by 0 bases and J by 4 bases, and 8 bases separated the two germline ends. The CDR3 is 14 amino acids. CDR3 sequence reads: CASSLAATGNTIYF. DNA for the CDR3: TGCGCCAGCAGCTTGGCTGCAACGGGAAACACCATATATTTT.

At least ten counts were recorded for this clonotype. The chain joins TRBV5-4 to TRBJ2-7; D uncertain. This CDR3 is 15 amino acids long. Trimming pared 0 bases from V and 2 bases from J, leaving 12 bases between. The germline gives CDR1 SGHNT, CDR2 YYREEE (reference sequence). CDR3 sequence reads: CASSLDVGATYEQYF. For the CDR3, the DNA is TGTGCCAGCAGCTTGGACGTGGGCGCTACCTACGAGCAGTACTTC.

By sample fraction, this clonotype is medium-sized (0.01 to 0.1%). The chain links TRBV9 to TRBJ2-5, with D possibly called TRBD1 or TRBD2 (5 bases each). There are 13 residues in the CDR3. Germline lookup yields CDR1 SGDLS and CDR2 YYNGEE. V dropped 1 base and J dropped 7 bases, with 11 bases sitting between them. Here the CDR3 DNA reads TGTGCCAGCAGCGTATCAGGGAGCGGGACCCAGTACTTC. Translating it yields CASSVSGSGTQYF.

This clonotype has ten or more counts. V usage is TRBV29-1 and J usage is TRBJ2-3, with 12 bases fitting TRBD2. CDR3 length: 16 amino acids. Germline loops: CDR1 SQVTM, CDR2 ANQGSEA. Trimming took 3 bases from V and 5 from J; bases not matched to a gene: 9. CDR3 nucleotide sequence: TGCAGCGTTGACCTACTAGCGGGAGGCCGGGGAGATACGCAGTATTTT. Translating gives CSVDLLAGGRGDTQYF.

This clonotype occurred many times. This chain links TRBV28 with TRBJ1-2; 9 nucleotides line up with TRBD1. Germline V CDR1 and CDR2: MDHEN, SYDVKM. V lost 6 bases to trimming and J lost 4 bases; unmatched junction nucleotides: 6. This CDR3 region has 14 residues. This CDR3 reads CASRGQGGSYGYTF. The CDR3 DNA reads as TGTGCCAGCAGGGGACAGGGAGGATCCTATGGCTACACCTTC.

In its sample, this clonotype was seen many times. V gene TRBV3-1 combines with J gene TRBJ1-2; no clear D. Germline V CDR1 and CDR2: LGHDT, YNNKEL (reference sequence). The CDR3 covers 13 residues. V lost 4 bases, J lost 4 bases, and 10 bases lay in between. CDR3 loop: CASSRSQVYGYTF. The CDR3 coding sequence is TGTGCCAGCAGCCGGAGCCAGGTCTATGGCTACACCTTC.

This clonotype was picked up many times. The chain uses TRBV12-3 or TRBV12-4 and TRBJ1-1; D is perhaps TRBD1 (5 bases). The CDR3 length is 14 residues. V lost 1 base to trimming and J lost 3 bases, with 9 bases between them. CDR3 sequence reads: CASSLEGRYTEAFF. The CDR3, as DNA: TGTGCCAGCAGTTTAGAGGGGAGATACACTGAAGCTTTCTTT.

This clonotype appeared many times. The genes are TRBV12-3 or TRBV12-4 and TRBJ2-3; 12 positions match TRBD2. The V gene end was trimmed by 1 base and the J gene end by 5 bases; junction bases not matched to a gene: 4. This CDR3 is 16 amino acids long. The CDR3 is CASSLGLAGGQDTQYF. CDR3 DNA sequence: TGTGCCAGCAGTTTAGGGCTAGCGGGAGGGCAAGATACGCAGTATTTT.

The chain is built from TRBV5-1 and TRBJ2-2; 13 nucleotides align to TRBD2. The CDR3 totals 16 residues. Germline V lookup: CDR1 SGHRS, CDR2 YFSETQ. Losses at the gene ends were 3 bases for V and 5 bases for J; bases not matched to a gene: 4. The CDR3: CASSCGTSGETGELFF. The CDR3 DNA is TGCGCCAGCAGCTGCGGGACTAGCGGGGAAACCGGGGAGCTGTTTTTT.

This clonotype has ten or more counts. This sequence joins TRBV12-3 or TRBV12-4 and TRBJ1-1; no reliable D call. The V end was cut by 4 bases, the J end by 5 bases, with 8 bases between. The CDR3 loop spans 12 amino acids. CDR3 sequence reads: CASSSLVTEAFF. The CDR3 region has the DNA TGTGCCAGCAGTTCCTTAGTTACTGAAGCTTTCTTT.

In this sample, this clonotype turned up many times. The rearrangement joins TRBV30 to TRBJ1-5; 10 bases match TRBD1. Trimming cost V 2 bases and J 4 bases; bases outside gene matches: 8. This CDR3 has 16 amino acids. Germline CDR1 is GTSNPN and CDR2 is SVGIG (reference sequence). The CDR3 region is CAWSTSRGQGNQPQHF. The CDR3 nucleotides are TGTGCCTGGAGTACCAGCCGGGGACAGGGGAATCAGCCCCAGCATTTT.

This clonotype was detected many times. The rearrangement links TRBV6-2 or TRBV6-3 to TRBJ2-3; D may be TRBD2 (5 bases). V lost 2 bases and J 2 bases, leaving 14 bases between the germline ends. This CDR3 comprises 16 residues. Germline CDR1 and CDR2: MNHEY and SVGEGT. CDR3 amino acids: CASSYADSDFTDTQYF. In DNA, the CDR3 is TGTGCCAGCAGTTACGCAGACTCGGACTTCACAGATACGCAGTATTTT.

This clonotype was counted a few times. The chain uses TRBV7-9 and TRBJ2-2, with D hard to call. The CDR3 loop spans 18 amino acids. Trimming removed 7 bases at V and 1 base at J, with 22 bases between. Germline V gene data show CDR1 as SEHNR and CDR2 as FQNEAQ (reference sequence). As DNA, the CDR3 is TGTGCCAGCACCCCTTTACCGGGCCCCCCTAGGAACACCGGGGAGCTGTTTTTT. Protein sequence: CASTPLPGPPRNTGELFF.

V gene TRBV29-1 combines with J gene TRBJ1-2; 7 nucleotides match TRBD1. Trimming removed 7 bases from V and 4 bases from J; junction bases left unmatched: 12. Germline CDR1 reads SQVTM; CDR2 reads ANQGSEA. This CDR3 has 14 amino acids. Here the CDR3 reads CSAQPSGGVYGYTF. The CDR3 nucleotides read TGCAGCGCTCAACCCTCAGGGGGGGTCTATGGCTACACCTTC.

The chain joins TRBV11-2 to TRBJ2-1; D is uncertain. CDR3 length: 19 amino acids. Trimming took 5 bases from V and 0 from J, leaving 23 bases between them. Germline V gene data show CDR1 as SGHAT and CDR2 as FQNNGV. This CDR3 reads CASSRLHYGRVSSYNEQFF. The CDR3 DNA reads as TGTGCCAGCAGCCGCCTCCACTATGGTCGGGTTAGCTCCTACAATGAGCAGTTCTTC. Filled out from reference TRBV11-2 and TRBJ2-1, the complete variable domain reads EAGVAQSPRYKIIEKRQSVAFWCNPISGHATLYWYQQILGQGPKLLIQFQNNGVVDDSQLPKDRFSAERLKGVDSTLKIQPAKLEDSAVYLCASSRLHYGRVSSYNEQFFGPGTRLTVL.